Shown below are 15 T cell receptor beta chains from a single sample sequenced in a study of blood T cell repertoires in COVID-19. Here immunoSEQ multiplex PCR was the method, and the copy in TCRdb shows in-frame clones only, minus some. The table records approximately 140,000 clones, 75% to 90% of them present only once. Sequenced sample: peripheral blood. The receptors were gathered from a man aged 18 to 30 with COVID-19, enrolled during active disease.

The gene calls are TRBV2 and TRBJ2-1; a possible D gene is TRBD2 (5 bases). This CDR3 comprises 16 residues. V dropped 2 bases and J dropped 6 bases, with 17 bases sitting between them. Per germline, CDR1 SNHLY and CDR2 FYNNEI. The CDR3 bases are TGTGCCAGCAGTGAATACGTACGTAGCGAAGGCAATGAGCAGTTCTTC. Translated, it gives CASSEYVRSEGNEQFF.

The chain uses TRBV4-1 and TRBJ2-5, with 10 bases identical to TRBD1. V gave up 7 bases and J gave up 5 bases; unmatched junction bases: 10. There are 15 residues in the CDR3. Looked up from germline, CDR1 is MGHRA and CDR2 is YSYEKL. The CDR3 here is CASMGQGMARETQYF. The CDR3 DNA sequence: TGCGCCAGCATGGGACAGGGGATGGCAAGGGAGACCCAGTACTTC.

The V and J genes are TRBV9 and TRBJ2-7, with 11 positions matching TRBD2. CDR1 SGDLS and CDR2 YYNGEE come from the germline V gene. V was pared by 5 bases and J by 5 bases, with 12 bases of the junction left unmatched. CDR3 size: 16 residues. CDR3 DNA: TGTGCCAGCAGTGTCAATCTAGCGGGAGGCTTTGACGAGCAGTACTTC. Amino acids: CASSVNLAGGFDEQYF.

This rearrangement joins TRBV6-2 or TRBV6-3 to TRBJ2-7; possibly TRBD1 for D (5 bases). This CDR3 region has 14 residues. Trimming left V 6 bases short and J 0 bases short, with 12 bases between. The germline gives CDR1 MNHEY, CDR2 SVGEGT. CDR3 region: CASSLIDSSYEQYF. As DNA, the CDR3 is TGTGCCAGCAGCCTAATAGACAGCTCCTACGAGCAGTACTTC.

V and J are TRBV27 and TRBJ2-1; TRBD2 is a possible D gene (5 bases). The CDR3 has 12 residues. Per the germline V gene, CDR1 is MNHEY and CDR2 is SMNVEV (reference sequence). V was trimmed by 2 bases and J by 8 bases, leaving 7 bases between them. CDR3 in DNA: TGTGCCAGCAGTTTACCCGGGGATGAGCAGTTCTTC. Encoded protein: CASSLPGDEQFF.

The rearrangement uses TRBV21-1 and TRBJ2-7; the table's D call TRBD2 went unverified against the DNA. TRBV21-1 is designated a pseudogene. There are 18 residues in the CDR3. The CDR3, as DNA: TGTGCCAGCAGCAGAAAGACTATAACCAGCGGGAGATCCTACGAGCAGTACTTC. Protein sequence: CASSRKTITSGRSYEQYF.

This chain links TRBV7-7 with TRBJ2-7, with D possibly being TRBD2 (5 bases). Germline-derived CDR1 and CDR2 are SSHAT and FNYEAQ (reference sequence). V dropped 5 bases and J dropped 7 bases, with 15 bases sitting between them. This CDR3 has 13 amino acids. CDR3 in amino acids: CASSPRISGEQYF. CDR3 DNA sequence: TGTGCCAGCAGCCCCAGGATTTCGGGGGAGCAGTACTTC.

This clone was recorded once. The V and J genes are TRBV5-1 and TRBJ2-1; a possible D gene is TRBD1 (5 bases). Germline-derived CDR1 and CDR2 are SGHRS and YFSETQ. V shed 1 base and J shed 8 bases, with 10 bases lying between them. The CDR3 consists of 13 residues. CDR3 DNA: TGCGCCAGCAGCTTGTCCAGGGTCCATGAGCAGTTCTTC. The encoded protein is CASSLSRVHEQFF.

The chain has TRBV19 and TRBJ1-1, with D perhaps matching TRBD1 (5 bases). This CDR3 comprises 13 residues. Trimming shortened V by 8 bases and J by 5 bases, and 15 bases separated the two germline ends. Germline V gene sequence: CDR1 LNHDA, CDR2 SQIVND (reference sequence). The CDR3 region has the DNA TGTGCCAGTGTTGGGGCTATGGTGACTGAAGCTTTCTTT. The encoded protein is CASVGAMVTEAFF.

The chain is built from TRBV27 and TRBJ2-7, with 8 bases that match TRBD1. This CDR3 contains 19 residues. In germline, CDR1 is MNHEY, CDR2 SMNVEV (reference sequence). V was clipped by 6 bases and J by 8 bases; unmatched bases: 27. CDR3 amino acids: CASSLTPLSPPGQVRKQYF. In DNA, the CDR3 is TGTGCCAGCAGCTTAACCCCTCTCTCACCCCCGGGACAGGTGCGGAAGCAGTACTTC.

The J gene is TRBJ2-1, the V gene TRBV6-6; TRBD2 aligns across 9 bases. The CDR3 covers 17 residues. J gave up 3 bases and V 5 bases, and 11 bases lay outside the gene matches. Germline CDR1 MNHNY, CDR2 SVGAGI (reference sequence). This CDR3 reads CASSRPSSSGSYNEQFF. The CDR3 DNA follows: TGTGCCAGCAGTCGTCCCTCGAGTAGCGGGAGCTACAATGAGCAGTTCTTC.

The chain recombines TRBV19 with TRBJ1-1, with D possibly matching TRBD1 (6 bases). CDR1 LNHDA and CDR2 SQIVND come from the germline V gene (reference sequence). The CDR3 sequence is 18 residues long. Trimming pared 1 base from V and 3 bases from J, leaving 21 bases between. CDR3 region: CASSIARPGVVRDTEAFF. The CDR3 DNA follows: TGTGCCAGTAGTATAGCCCGCCCAGGGGTCGTTCGGGACACTGAAGCTTTCTTT.

CDR3 bases: TGCGCCAGCAGCTTGGCTCTAGGCGGGTACGAGCAGTACTTC. Translated: CASSLALGGYEQYF. The chain links TRBV5-1 to TRBJ2-7; a weak D match, TRBD2 (5 bases). CDR1 is SGHRS and CDR2 is YFSETQ in the germline V gene. This CDR3 has 14 residues. V lost 0 bases, J lost 4 bases, and 11 bases lay in between.

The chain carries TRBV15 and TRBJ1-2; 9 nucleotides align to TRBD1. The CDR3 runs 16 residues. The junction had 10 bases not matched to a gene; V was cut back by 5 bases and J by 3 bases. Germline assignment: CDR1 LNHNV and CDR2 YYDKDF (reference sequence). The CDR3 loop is CATSRSHRTGDYGYTF. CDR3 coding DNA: TGTGCCACCAGCCGATCACACCGGACAGGGGACTATGGCTACACCTTC. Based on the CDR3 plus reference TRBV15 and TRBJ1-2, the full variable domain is DAMVIQNPRYQVTQFGKPVTLSCSQTLNHNVMYWYQQKSSQAPKLLFHYYDKDFNNEADTPDNFQSRRPNTSFCFLDIRSPGLGDTAMYLCATSRSHRTGDYGYTFGSGTRLTVV.

The DNA for the CDR3 is TGCGCCAGCAGGACAGGGGGGACTAACTATGGCTACACCTTC. Translated: CASRTGGTNYGYTF. The J gene is TRBJ1-2, the V gene TRBV4-1; 9 bases align to TRBD1. J gave up 0 bases and V 6 bases, and 2 bases lay outside the gene matches. Germline loops: CDR1 MGHRA, CDR2 YSYEKL. This CDR3 has 14 residues.